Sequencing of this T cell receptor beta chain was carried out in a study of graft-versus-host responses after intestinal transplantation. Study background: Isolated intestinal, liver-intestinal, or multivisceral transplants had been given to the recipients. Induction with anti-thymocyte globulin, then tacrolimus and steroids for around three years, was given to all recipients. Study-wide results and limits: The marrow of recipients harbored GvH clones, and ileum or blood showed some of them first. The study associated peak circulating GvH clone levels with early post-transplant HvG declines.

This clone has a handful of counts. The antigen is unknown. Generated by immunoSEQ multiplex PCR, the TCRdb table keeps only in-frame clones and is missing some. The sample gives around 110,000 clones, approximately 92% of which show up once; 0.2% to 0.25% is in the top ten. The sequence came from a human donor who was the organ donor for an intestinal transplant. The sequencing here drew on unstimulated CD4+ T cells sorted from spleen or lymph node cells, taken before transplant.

As DNA, the CDR3 is TGTGCCAGCAGTCTCTGGGATACGCAGTATTTT. It is translated as CASSLWDTQYF. The rearrangement uses TRBV2 and TRBJ2-3; D remains ambiguous. Germline loops: CDR1 SNHLY, CDR2 FYNNEI. The CDR3 contains 11 residues. V lost 5 bases and J lost 6, with 6 bases in between. Full variable domain (missing parts from reference TRBV2 and TRBJ2-3): EPEVTQTPSHQVTQMGQEVILRCVPISNHLYFYWYRQILGQKVEFLVSFYNNEISEKSEIFDDQFSVERPDGSNFTLKIRSTKLEDSAMYFCASSLWDTQYFGPGTRLTVL.